This record concerns one T cell receptor (beta chain) sequence. The antigen this receptor binds is unknown. Base-call qualities are not available, and no considerably larger clone is one nucleotide away. These data come from a study of control samples from healthy donors and cancer patients (TCRdb year 2020). Cut back by 3 bases and 8 bases, the V and J ends lie 24 bases apart. Its CDR3 holds 18 amino acids, cysteine through phenylalanine. The sequence is cut down to CDR3 DNA, 54 bases in frame from base 1. The germline V gene provides CDR1 KGHDR and CDR2 SFDVKD. The protocol used for the library was the immunoSEQ multiplex PCR assay. The table was pulled from immuneACCESS by TCRdb, which kept in-frame rearrangements only. Such tables lose some clones; where checked, under half of the loss comes from unresolved V genes, and the rest has no known cause. In this sample the table shows 150,000 to 200,000 clones, 80% to 90% of which occur a single time. The ten top clones hold 1.7% of the sample.

Sequenced: blood. The sequence was obtained from a man younger than 35 in good health. In this chain, TRBV24-1 is recombined with TRBJ1-4; the D segment could be TRBD1, given 6 matching bases. CDR3 loop: CATSDPGTSGESNEKLFF. The nucleotide sequence reads as follows: TGTGCCACCAGTGATCCTGGGACATCCGGAGAGAGTAACGAAAAACTGTTTTTT.